A selection of T cell receptor beta chains follows, all from one sample in a study of blood T cell repertoires in COVID-19. TCRdb's copy holds only in-frame clones and misses some; the assay was immunoSEQ multiplex PCR. The sample gives about 44,000 clones, about 86% of which show up once; 35% to 50% is in the top ten. The sample taken for sequencing was peripheral blood. These receptors all come from a human donor in a cohort sampled during active COVID-19. Both conserved end residues are part of each CDR3. Fields, in order: J gene, clone size, D gene, V gene, CDR3 protein, CDR3 DNA. The D gene is left open where the match is weak. Clone sizes are given selectively: once, few, many, or a class where the clone is expanded.

>TRBJ2-5|NA|TRBD2|TRBV3-1/TRBV3-2
CASSRSVAGEQETQYF
TGTGCCAGCAGCCGATCAGTAGCGGGGGAACAAGAGACCCAGTACTTC
>TRBJ2-5|NA|NA|TRBV5-1
CASSLVQGQETQYF
TGCGCCAGCAGCTTGGTACAGGGCCAAGAGACCCAGTACTTC
>TRBJ2-1|NA|NA|TRBV24-1
CATSDNRMNREQFF
TGTGCCACCAGTGATAATAGGATGAACAGAGAGCAGTTCTTC
>TRBJ2-3|NA|TRBD2|TRBV10-3
CAISELAGVTDTQYF
TGTGCCATCAGTGAACTAGCGGGGGTCACAGATACGCAGTATTTT
>TRBJ2-1|NA|TRBD2|TRBV19
CASSWGGYNEQFF
TGTGCCAGTAGTTGGGGGGGCTACAATGAGCAGTTCTTC
>TRBJ2-1|NA|TRBD2|TRBV10-3
CAISELTSGALQYNEQFF
TGTGCCATCAGTGAGCTGACTAGCGGGGCCCTCCAATACAATGAGCAGTTCTTC
>TRBJ2-2|NA|TRBD2|TRBV6-6
CASSSAGVGTGELFF
TGTGCCAGCAGTTCGGCGGGGGTGGGCACCGGGGAGCTGTTTTTT
>TRBJ2-4|NA|NA|TRBV18
CASWRGPYHSKAKNIQYF
TGTGCCAGCTGGAGGGGACCGTACCACTCTAAGGCCAAAAACATTCAGTACTTC
>TRBJ1-6|NA|TRBD1|TRBV25-1
CASSEDRGPLHF
TGTGCCAGCAGTGAGGACAGGGGCCCCCTCCACTTT
>TRBJ2-2|NA|TRBD1|TRBV4-1
CASSQPRDRYTGELFF
TGCGCCAGCAGCCAGCCCCGGGACAGGTACACCGGGGAGCTGTTTTTT
>TRBJ2-2|NA|NA|TRBV14
CASSQDRGGLITGELFF
TGTGCCAGCAGCCAAGATCGCGGAGGGTTGATCACCGGGGAGCTGTTTTTT
>TRBJ1-5|NA|TRBD1|TRBV5-6
CASSFRGTGGGNQPQHF
TGTGCCAGCAGCTTTCGGGGAACAGGGGGCGGAAATCAGCCCCAGCATTTT
>TRBJ1-1|NA|NA|TRBV2
CASSRYMNTEAFF
TGTGCCAGCAGTCGTTATATGAACACTGAAGCTTTCTTT
>TRBJ2-3|NA|NA|TRBV10-3
CAISELGASTDTQYF
TGTGCCATCAGTGAATTGGGGGCCAGCACAGATACGCAGTATTTT
>TRBJ2-5|NA|TRBD2|TRBV7-3
CASSPGLAKETQYF
TGTGCCAGCAGCCCGGGACTAGCGAAAGAGACCCAGTACTTC
>TRBJ2-1|NA|TRBD1|TRBV2
CASSYLQGDEQFF
TGTGCCAGCAGTTACTTACAGGGGGATGAGCAGTTCTTC
>TRBJ2-2|once|TRBD1|TRBV2
CASTGQVANTGELFF
TGTGCCAGTACGGGACAGGTCGCGAACACCGGGGAGCTGTTTTTT
>TRBJ1-5|NA|NA|TRBV3-1/TRBV3-2
CASSQAGSEQPQHF
TGTGCCAGCAGCCAAGCAGGGTCGGAACAGCCCCAGCATTTT
>TRBJ1-2|once|TRBD1|TRBV6-5
CASRQGQASFYGYTF
TGTGCCAGCAGACAGGGACAGGCCAGCTTCTATGGCTACACCTTC
>TRBJ2-7|once|NA|TRBV7-3
CASSSLGEDGDYEQYF
TGTGCCAGCAGCTCCCTCGGGGAGGACGGAGACTACGAGCAGTACTTC
>TRBJ2-1|NA|TRBD1|TRBV7-3
CASSFGTGPYNEQFF
TGTGCCAGCAGCTTCGGGACAGGGCCATACAATGAGCAGTTCTTC
>TRBJ1-5|NA|TRBD1|TRBV7-8
CASSLAGTGDRPQHF
TGTGCCAGCAGCTTAGCCGGGACAGGGGATCGGCCCCAGCATTTT
>TRBJ2-1|NA|TRBD1|TRBV5-4
CASSLKGANEQFF
TGTGCCAGCAGCTTGAAGGGGGCAAATGAGCAGTTCTTC
>TRBJ2-5|NA|TRBD2|TRBV5-4
CASSLMAGGKETQYF
TGTGCCAGCAGCTTAATGGCGGGGGGAAAAGAGACCCAGTACTTC
>TRBJ2-5|few|TRBD2|TRBV3-1/TRBV3-2
CASSQELAGVGETQYF
TGTGCCAGCAGCCAAGAACTAGCGGGGGTGGGAGAGACCCAGTACTTC
>TRBJ2-1|NA|NA|TRBV5-1
CASSSRGFYNEQFF
TGCGCCAGCAGCTCTCGGGGGTTTTACAATGAGCAGTTCTTC
>TRBJ1-4|NA|TRBD1|TRBV4-3
CASSQRPLTGGDEKLFF
TGCGCCAGCAGTCAACGACCTCTGACAGGGGGCGATGAAAAACTGTTTTTT
>TRBJ2-3|NA|NA|TRBV6-5
CASTAQLGTQYF
TGTGCCAGCACAGCGCAGTTAGGTACGCAGTATTTT
>TRBJ2-1|once|TRBD2|TRBV5-1
CASSGRTSENNEQFF
TGCGCCAGCAGCGGTAGGACTAGCGAGAACAATGAGCAGTTCTTC
>TRBJ1-1|once|NA|TRBV12-3/TRBV12-4
CASSLGGGTEAFF
TGTGCCAGCAGTTTAGGAGGGGGCACTGAAGCTTTCTTT
>TRBJ1-4|NA|NA|TRBV2
CASSEQGGNEKLFF
TGTGCCAGCAGTGAACAGGGTGGAAATGAAAAACTGTTTTTT
>TRBJ1-3|NA|NA|TRBV20-1
CSASVRGPSSGNTIYF
TGCAGTGCTAGTGTGAGAGGGCCCAGCTCTGGAAACACCATATATTTT
>TRBJ2-3|NA|TRBD1|TRBV28
CASGTGFADTQYF
TGTGCCAGCGGGACAGGCTTTGCAGATACGCAGTATTTT
>TRBJ1-3|once|TRBD1|TRBV7-2
CASSVRQGGYTIYF
TGTGCCAGCAGCGTGAGACAGGGTGGATACACCATATATTTT
>TRBJ1-2|NA|NA|TRBV6-1
CASSEGPGPGGYTF
TGTGCCAGCAGTGAAGGTCCAGGGCCAGGGGGCTACACCTTC
>TRBJ1-3|NA|NA|TRBV7-2
CASSFFTGLTGNTIYF
TGTGCCAGCAGCTTTTTTACTGGTTTGACTGGAAACACCATATATTTT
>TRBJ1-6|NA|TRBD1|TRBV5-5
CASSLTGTEYSPLHF
TGTGCCAGCAGCCTAACCGGGACAGAGTATTCACCCCTCCACTTT
>TRBJ2-5|once|TRBD2|TRBV2
CASSARAGTKETQYF
TGTGCCAGCAGTGCTCGAGCGGGGACTAAAGAGACCCAGTACTTC
>TRBJ2-3|NA|TRBD1|TRBV10-3
CAISDRGQDTQYF
TGTGCCATCAGTGACAGGGGGCAAGATACGCAGTATTTT
>TRBJ1-5|NA|NA|TRBV19
CASTTLGGNQPQHF
TGTGCCAGTACGACTTTGGGTGGCAATCAGCCCCAGCATTTT
>TRBJ1-2|NA|TRBD1|TRBV5-8
CASSLGDRARGYTF
TGTGCCAGCAGCTTGGGGGACAGGGCTCGAGGCTACACCTTC
>TRBJ1-5|NA|NA|TRBV5-8
CASSYSWQPQHF
TGTGCCAGCAGCTATAGTTGGCAGCCCCAGCATTTT
>TRBJ1-5|NA|TRBD1|TRBV5-1
CASSLGGTGNQPQHF
TGCGCCAGCAGCTTGGGGGGGACAGGCAATCAGCCCCAGCATTTT
>TRBJ1-4|NA|TRBD1|TRBV3-1/TRBV3-2
CASSLRGRGEKLFF
TGTGCCAGCAGCCTCAGGGGGCGGGGTGAAAAACTGTTTTTT
>TRBJ1-3|few|NA|TRBV6-5
CASRVGGSGNTIYF
TGTGCCAGCAGAGTAGGGGGTTCTGGAAACACCATATATTTT
>TRBJ2-1|NA|NA|TRBV5-1
CASSLVSEQFF
TGCGCCAGCAGCTTGGTCAGTGAGCAGTTCTTC
>TRBJ2-5|NA|NA|TRBV2
CASRLTGQETQYF
TGTGCCAGCAGATTGACAGGCCAAGAGACCCAGTACTTC
>TRBJ2-3|NA|NA|TRBV5-1
CASSLGQSTDTQYF
TGCGCCAGCAGCTTGGGACAGAGCACAGATACGCAGTATTTT
>TRBJ1-6|NA|TRBD1|TRBV5-1
CASSLTTTGAPYNSPLHF
TGCGCCAGCAGCTTGACCACGACAGGGGCCCCCTATAATTCACCCCTCCACTTT
>TRBJ2-3|NA|TRBD2|TRBV4-3
CASSPGTRTDTQYF
TGCGCCAGCAGCCCCGGGACTAGGACAGATACGCAGTATTTT
>TRBJ1-1|once|NA|TRBV15
CATSRDRLGGANTEAFF
TGTGCCACCAGCAGAGATCGGCTAGGAGGGGCGAACACTGAAGCTTTCTTT
>TRBJ1-6|NA|NA|TRBV5-5
CASSPEATNSPLHF
TGTGCCAGCAGCCCGGAGGCCACTAATTCACCCCTCCACTTT
>TRBJ2-5|NA|TRBD1|TRBV7-8
CASSPLGQGIRETQYF
TGTGCCAGCAGCCCCCTAGGACAGGGGATTAGAGAGACCCAGTACTTC